This T cell receptor beta chain was sequenced in a study of patients and donors after allogeneic stem cell transplantation. TCRdb re-called the RT-PCR reads through MiXCR, storing one row per CDR3 protein. The table includes roughly 41,000 distinct CDR3 sequences, 30% to 40% detected once. Trimming cost V 0 bases and J 1 base, with 6 bases left between them. CDR1 is SGHRS, CDR2 YFSETQ, per germline. The CDR3 spans 14 residues. This TCR derives from a human donor who was either an allogeneic HSCT recipient or a stem cell or donor lymphocyte infusion donor (not recorded which). It is not recorded whose cells these are; they may come from a transplant donor. The V gene is TRBV5-1, the J gene TRBJ2-3; D gene unclear. The source material was blood, either unsorted or a sorted T cell fraction (not recorded which). The CDR3 sequence: CASSLVGRTDTQYF. CDR3 nucleotide sequence: TGCGCCAGCAGCTTGGTCGGCCGCACAGATACGCAGTATTTT.